This T cell receptor beta chain originates from a study of T cell repertoires in cytomegalovirus infection. Study background: In public TCR beta signatures, there were indications of both CMV infection and matching HLA type.

Notes on this clonotype: Its antigen is unidentified.

This CDR3 is built from 14 residues. Deletions cut 4 bases from V and 4 bases from J, with 10 bases between. From germline, CDR1 is SGHTA and CDR2 FQGNSA. TCRdb re-called the reads through MiXCR, storing one row per CDR3 protein. The sample consists of around 180,000 distinct CDR3 sequences, 25% to 30% of them appearing once. Study-level points and caveats: Ex vivo responses were dominated by HLA-C-restricted CMV-specific TCR beta clonotypes. The cumulative frequency of public TCR beta families distinguished individuals who carried CMV together with the relevant HLA.

The rearrangement uses TRBV7-2 and TRBJ2-2, with D tentatively TRBD1 (6 bases). The sequenced material came from PBMCs. The TCR was taken from a human donor in good health (CMV status not recorded). Some clones in this sample may be carry-over from other donors' samples. Written as DNA, the CDR3 is TGTGCCAGCAGCTACGACAGGAGCACCGGGGAGCTGTTTTTT. It translates to CASSYDRSTGELFF. The complete variable domain, with remaining parts taken from reference TRBV7-2 and TRBJ2-2, reads GAGVSQSPSNKVTEKGKDVELRCDPISGHTALYWYRQSLGQGLEFLIYFQGNSAPDKSGLPSDRFSAERTGGSVSTLTIQRTQQEDSAVYLCASSYDRSTGELFFGEGSRLTVL.